The clone carrying this T cell receptor beta chain was counted a few times. The entry originates in a study of blood T cells in healthy people across ages. There are 14 residues in the CDR3. Trimming took 4 bases from V and 8 from J, leaving 16 bases between them. Germline V lookup: CDR1 SGHNT, CDR2 YYREEE (reference sequence). A sample-barcoded 5' primer and a J-beta primer mix were used in a second PCR of roughly 7 to 11 cycles. Carrying 12 random nucleotides, a template-switch adaptor labeled each individual cDNA molecule. TCRdb independently ran MiXCR on the 5' RACE reads; one entry per CDR3 protein. Among about 730,000 distinct CDR3 sequences, roughly 43% were seen once, and the ten largest hold more than 20%.

This rearrangement joins TRBV5-4 to TRBJ2-1; either TRBD1 or TRBD2 may fit D (5 bases each). The receptor was isolated from a woman in her fifties or sixties in good health. The specimen was blood. CDR3 residues: CASSAGSVGDEQFF. The CDR3 DNA reads as TGTGCCAGCAGCGCGGGTTCGGTAGGGGATGAGCAGTTCTTC.